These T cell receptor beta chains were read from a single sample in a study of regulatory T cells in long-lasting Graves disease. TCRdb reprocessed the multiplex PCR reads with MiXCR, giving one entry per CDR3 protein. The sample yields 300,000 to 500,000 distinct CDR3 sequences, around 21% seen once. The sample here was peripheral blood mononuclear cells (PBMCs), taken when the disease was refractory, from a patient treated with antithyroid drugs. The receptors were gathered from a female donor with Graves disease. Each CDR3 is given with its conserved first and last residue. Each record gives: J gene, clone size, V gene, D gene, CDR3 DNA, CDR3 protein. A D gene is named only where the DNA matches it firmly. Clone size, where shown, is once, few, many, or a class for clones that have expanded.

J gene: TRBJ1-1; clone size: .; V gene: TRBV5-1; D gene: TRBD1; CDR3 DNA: TGCGCCAGCAGCCGACAGGGAGTGACTGAAGCTTTCTTT; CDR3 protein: CASSRQGVTEAFF
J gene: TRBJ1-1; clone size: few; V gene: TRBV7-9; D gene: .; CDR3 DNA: TGTGCCAGCAGCTCACCCGGGGGGAACACTGAAGCTTTCTTT; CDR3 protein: CASSSPGGNTEAFF
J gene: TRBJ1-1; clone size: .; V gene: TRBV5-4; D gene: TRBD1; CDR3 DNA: TGTGCCAGCAGCTGGACAGGGGGCCGGACTGAAGCTTTCTTT; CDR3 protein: CASSWTGGRTEAFF
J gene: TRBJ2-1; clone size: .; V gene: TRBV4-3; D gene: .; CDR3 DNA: TGCGCCAGCAGCCAAGATATAGGTCTAGCAGACTACAATGAGCAGTTCTTC; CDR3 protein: CASSQDIGLADYNEQFF
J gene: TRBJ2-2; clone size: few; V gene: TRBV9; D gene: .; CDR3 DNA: TGTGCCAGCAGCTCACGGGTTTTCACGGCGGGCACCGGGGAGCTGTTTTTT; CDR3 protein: CASSSRVFTAGTGELFF
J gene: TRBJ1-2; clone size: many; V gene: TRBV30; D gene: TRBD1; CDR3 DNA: TGTGCCTGGGGGCCAGGGACAGGGAGTGGCTACACCTTC; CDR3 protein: CAWGPGTGSGYTF
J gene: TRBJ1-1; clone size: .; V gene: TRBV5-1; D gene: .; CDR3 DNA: TGCGCCAGCAGCTTGGCGATAGGACGGATGAACACTGAAGCTTTCTTT; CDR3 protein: CASSLAIGRMNTEAFF
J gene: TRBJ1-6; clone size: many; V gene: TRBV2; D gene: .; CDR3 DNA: TGTGCCAGCAGTGATTTGGAAGATTCTGTTTCACCCCTCCACTTT; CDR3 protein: CASSDLEDSVSPLHF
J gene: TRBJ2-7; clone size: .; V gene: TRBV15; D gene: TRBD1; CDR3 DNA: TGTGCCACCAGCACCGCGACAGGGGGAACCTACGAGCAGTACTTC; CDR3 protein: CATSTATGGTYEQYF
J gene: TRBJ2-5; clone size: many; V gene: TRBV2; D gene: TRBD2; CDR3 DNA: TGTGCCAGCAGTGAAGTTGGGGGGGGGGAGAGAGAGACCCAGTACTTC; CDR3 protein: CASSEVGGGERETQYF
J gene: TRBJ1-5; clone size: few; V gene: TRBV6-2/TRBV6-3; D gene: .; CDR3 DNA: TGTGCCAGCAGTTCAGGGTTCGATAGCAATCAGCCCCAGCATTTT; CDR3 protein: CASSSGFDSNQPQHF
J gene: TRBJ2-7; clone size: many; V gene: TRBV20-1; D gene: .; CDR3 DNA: TGCAGTGCTAGAAGGGGCGGTCCCTACGAGCAGTACTTC; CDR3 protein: CSARRGGPYEQYF
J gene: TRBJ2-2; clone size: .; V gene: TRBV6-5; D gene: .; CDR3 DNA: TGTGCCAGCAGTTACGAGGGAACCGGGGAGCTGTTTTTT; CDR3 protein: CASSYEGTGELFF
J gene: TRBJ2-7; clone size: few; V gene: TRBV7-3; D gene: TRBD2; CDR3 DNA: TGTGCCAGCAGCTTAATGGTGGCTAGCGGGAGTTACGAGCAGTACTTC; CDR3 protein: CASSLMVASGSYEQYF
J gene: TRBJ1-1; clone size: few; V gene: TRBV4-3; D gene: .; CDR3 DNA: TGCGCCAGCAGCCGACAGCCCAGTCTGGGGGGAGCTTTCTTT; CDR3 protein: CASSRQPSLGGAFF
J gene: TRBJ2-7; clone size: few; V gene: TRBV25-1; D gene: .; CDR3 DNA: TGTGCCAGCAGTGGGGGTTCAAAACGGACCTACGAGCAGTACTTC; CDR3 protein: CASSGGSKRTYEQYF
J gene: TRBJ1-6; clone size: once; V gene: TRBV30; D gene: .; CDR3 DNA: TGTGCCTGGAGGGGGTCGGGGAATTCACCCCTCCACTTT; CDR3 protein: CAWRGSGNSPLHF
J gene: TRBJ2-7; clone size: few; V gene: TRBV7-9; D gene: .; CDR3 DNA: TGTGCCAGCAGCTTAGTCGGGAAAAGCTCCTACGAGCAGTACTTC; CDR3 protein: CASSLVGKSSYEQYF
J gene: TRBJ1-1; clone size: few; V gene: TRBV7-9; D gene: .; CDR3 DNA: TGTGCCAGCAGCTTAGAGACAGGCACTGAAGCTTTCTTT; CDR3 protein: CASSLETGTEAFF
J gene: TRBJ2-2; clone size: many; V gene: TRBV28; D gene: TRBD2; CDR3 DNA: TGTGCCAGCAGGCCGCTAGCGGGAGGGCCCGGGGAGCTGTTTTTT; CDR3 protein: CASRPLAGGPGELFF
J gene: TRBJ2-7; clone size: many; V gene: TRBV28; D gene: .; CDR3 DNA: TGTGCCAGCAAAGGGCGGTCCTACGAGCAGTACTTC; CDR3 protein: CASKGRSYEQYF
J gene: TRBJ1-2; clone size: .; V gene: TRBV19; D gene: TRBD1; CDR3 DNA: TGTGCCAGCAAGCCAGGGGGCGGTAACTATGGCTACACCTTC; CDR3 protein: CASKPGGGNYGYTF
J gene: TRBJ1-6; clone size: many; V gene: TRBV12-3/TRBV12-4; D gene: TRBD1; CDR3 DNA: TGTGCCAGCAGCCCTGGGACAGGAAATTCACCCCTCCACTTT; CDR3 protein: CASSPGTGNSPLHF
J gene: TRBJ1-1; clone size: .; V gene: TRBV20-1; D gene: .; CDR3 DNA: TGCAGTGCTAGAGATCGGTTGCAGCTAAATTACGCTTTCTTT; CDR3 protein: CSARDRLQLNYAFF
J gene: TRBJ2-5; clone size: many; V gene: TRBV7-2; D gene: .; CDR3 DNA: TGTGCCAGCAGCTTAGCGCCCCATACCCAAGAGACCCAGTACTTC; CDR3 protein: CASSLAPHTQETQYF
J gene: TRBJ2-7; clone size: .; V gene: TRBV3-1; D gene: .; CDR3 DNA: TGTGCCAGCAGCCAAGGGGACCAAACCTACGAGCAGTACTTC; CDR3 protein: CASSQGDQTYEQYF
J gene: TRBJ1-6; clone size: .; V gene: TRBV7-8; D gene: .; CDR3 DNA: TGTGCCAGCAGCTTAGCGGGGGCCTGGAATTCACCCCTCCACTTT; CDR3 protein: CASSLAGAWNSPLHF
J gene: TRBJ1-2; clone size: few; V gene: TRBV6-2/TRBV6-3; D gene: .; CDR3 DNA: TGTGCCAGCAGTTACGGGGCCAGCGGTGGCTACACCTTC; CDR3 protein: CASSYGASGGYTF
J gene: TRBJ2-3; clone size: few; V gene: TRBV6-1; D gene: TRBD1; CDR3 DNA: TGTGCCAGCATAGACAGGGGGCGAGCAGATACGCAGTATTTT; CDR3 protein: CASIDRGRADTQYF
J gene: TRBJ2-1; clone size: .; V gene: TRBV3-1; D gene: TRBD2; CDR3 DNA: TGTGCCAGCAGCCAACTAGCGGGAGCGGTCGATGAGCAGTTCTTC; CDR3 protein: CASSQLAGAVDEQFF
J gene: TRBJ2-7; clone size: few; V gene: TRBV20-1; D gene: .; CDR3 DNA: TGCAGTGCTAGAGATCTAAGGGCCAACTCCTACGAGCAGTACTTC; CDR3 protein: CSARDLRANSYEQYF
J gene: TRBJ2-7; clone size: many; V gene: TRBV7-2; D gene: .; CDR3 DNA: TGTGCCAGCAGCTTATTCTGGGGGGTAGTCTACGAGCAGTACTTC; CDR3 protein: CASSLFWGVVYEQYF
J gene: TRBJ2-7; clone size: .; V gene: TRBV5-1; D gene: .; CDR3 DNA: TGCGCCAGCAGCTCTAAAACAGCTTCCTACGAGCAGTACTTC; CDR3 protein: CASSSKTASYEQYF
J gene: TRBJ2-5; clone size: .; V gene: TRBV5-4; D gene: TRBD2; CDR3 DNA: TGTGCCAGCAGCCGAGAGGGACTAGCAAGAGAAGAGACCCAGTACTTC; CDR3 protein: CASSREGLAREETQYF
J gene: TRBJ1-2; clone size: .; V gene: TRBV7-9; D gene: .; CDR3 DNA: TGTGCCAGCAGCCAAGGGGCAGGGCTCAATGGCTACACCTTC; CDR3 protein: CASSQGAGLNGYTF
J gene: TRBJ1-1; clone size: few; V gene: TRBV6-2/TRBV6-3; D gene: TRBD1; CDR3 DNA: TGTGCCAGCAGACCTCATACAGGGGATATCACTGAAGCTTTCTTT; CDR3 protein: CASRPHTGDITEAFF
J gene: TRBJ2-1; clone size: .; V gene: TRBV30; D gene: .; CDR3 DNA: TGTGCCTGGAGTCCGATGAGCGGAATATACAATGAGCAGTTCTTC; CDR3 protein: CAWSPMSGIYNEQFF
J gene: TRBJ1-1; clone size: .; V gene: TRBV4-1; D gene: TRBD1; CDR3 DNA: TGCGCCAGCAGCCAAGAACAGGGGGGGAACACTGAAGCTTTCTTT; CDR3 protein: CASSQEQGGNTEAFF
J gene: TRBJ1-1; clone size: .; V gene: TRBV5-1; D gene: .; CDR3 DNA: TGCGCCAGCAGTATTCGGGAGATGAACACTGAAGCTTTCTTT; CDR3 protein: CASSIREMNTEAFF
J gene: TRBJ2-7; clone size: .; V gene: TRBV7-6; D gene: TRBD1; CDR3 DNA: TGTGCCAGCAGCCCCACAGGGGGCTTGAGCTCCTACGAGCAGTACTTC; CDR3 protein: CASSPTGGLSSYEQYF
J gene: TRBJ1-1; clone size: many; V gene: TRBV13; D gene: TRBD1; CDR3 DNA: TGTGCCAGCAGCCCCTATGGGACAGGAGGGACTGAAGCTTTCTTT; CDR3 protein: CASSPYGTGGTEAFF